The text below deals with one T cell receptor beta chain. The sample is drawn from a study of blood T cell repertoires in COVID-19. On the study more broadly: There were acute and convalescent COVID-19 samples, and they came from the United States, Italy and Spain. T cells, B-cell-depleted T cells, or PBMCs supplied cDNA or gDNA.

The CDR3 runs to 13 residues. Deletions cut 6 bases from V and 1 base from J, with 6 bases between. Germline assignment: CDR1 MRHNA and CDR2 SNTAGT. In the original processing: It was from reference gene primer amplification that nucleated cell counts were estimated. TCRdb's table, derived via immunoSEQ multiplex PCR, lists solely in-frame clones and lacks some. Clonal size and the V and J genes are those of that table, whereas D and trimming came from the DNA. The table has a few hundred thousand clones, over 75% seen once. The source of this sequence is a human donor in a cohort sampled during active COVID-19. The chain links TRBV6-4 to TRBJ2-2; D remains ambiguous. The specimen sequenced was peripheral blood. As DNA, the CDR3 is TGTGCCAGCAGCGCAGGGAACACCGGGGAGCTGTTTTTT. The encoded protein is CASSAGNTGELFF.